This T cell receptor beta chain was recorded in a study of cytotoxic CD8 clonotypes in ibrutinib-treated CLL. Overall study context: For this cohort, patients were ten to twelve relapsed/refractory and some 15 treatment-naive, while 17 were IGHV unmutated.

The germline V gene has CDR1 SEHNR and CDR2 FQNEAQ (reference sequence). Trimming took 1 base from V and 5 from J, leaving 11 bases between them. This CDR3 contains 14 residues. Study outcomes and limitations: The clonality rise at ibrutinib response reflected private clonotype expansion.

Concerning this clone: Its specificity is unknown.

Genomic DNA (around 2 micrograms) was obtained from cryopreserved PBMCs for construction of TCR beta libraries. With sequencing, the targeted depth ranged from 1 in 200,000 to 1 in 1 million T cells. Data came from immunoSEQ multiplex PCR; TCRdb stores just in-frame clones and leaves some out. Among 15,000 or so clones listed, around 67% were seen once. Specimen: PBMCs, collected before ibrutinib treatment. V is TRBV7-9 and J is TRBJ2-5; D ambiguous. This receptor was obtained from a human donor with chronic lymphocytic leukemia. In DNA, the CDR3 is TGTGCCAGCAGCTTAGTGGTTCTAGAGGAGACCCAGTACTTC. Its protein is CASSLVVLEETQYF.